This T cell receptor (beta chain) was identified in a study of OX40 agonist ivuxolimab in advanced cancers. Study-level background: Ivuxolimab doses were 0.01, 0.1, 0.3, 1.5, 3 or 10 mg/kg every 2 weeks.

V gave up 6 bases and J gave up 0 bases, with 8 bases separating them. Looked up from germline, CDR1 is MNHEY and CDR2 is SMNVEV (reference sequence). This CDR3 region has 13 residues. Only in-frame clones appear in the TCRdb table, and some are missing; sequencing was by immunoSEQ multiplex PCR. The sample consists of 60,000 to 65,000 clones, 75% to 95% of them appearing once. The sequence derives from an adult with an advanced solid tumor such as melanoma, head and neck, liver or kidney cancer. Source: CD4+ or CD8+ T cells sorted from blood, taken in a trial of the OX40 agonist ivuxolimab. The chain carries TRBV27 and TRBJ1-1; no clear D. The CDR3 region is CASRRVLNTEAFF. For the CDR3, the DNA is TGTGCCAGCAGACGAGTACTGAACACTGAAGCTTTCTTT.